This TCR beta chain was captured in a study of T cells in localized non-small cell lung cancer. Points on this clone: Its antigen is undetermined. At the DNA level, this CDR3 is encoded by other sequences in the same sample as well.

Trimming took 6 bases from V and 0 from J, leaving 12 bases between them. CDR3 length: 14 amino acids. Per germline, CDR1 SNHLY and CDR2 FYNNEI. The table came from immunoSEQ multiplex PCR; TCRdb's copy has only in-frame clones and leaves some out. The data show under 55,000 clones, with around three quarters seen just once and 4.5% to 5.5% held by the top ten. General study results and limits: Uninvolved adjacent lung, not tumor, had the highest T cell clonality. A median approximately 53 of the top 100 tumor clones appeared in adjacent lung.

This receptor was obtained from a woman aged 35-75 years with stage II lung adenocarcinoma. This chain links TRBV2 with TRBJ2-7, with D hard to call. The material sequenced was PBMCs, taken before any cancer treatment. The CDR3 DNA follows: TGTGCCAGCAGCGCCGGGTCACTCTCCTACGAGCAGTACTTC. This sequence encodes CASSAGSLSYEQYF. Complete variable domain (other parts from reference TRBV2 and TRBJ2-7): EPEVTQTPSHQVTQMGQEVILRCVPISNHLYFYWYRQILGQKVEFLVSFYNNEISEKSEIFDDQFSVERPDGSNFTLKIRSTKLEDSAMYFCASSAGSLSYEQYFGPGTRLTVT.